These T cell receptor beta chains were read from a single sample in a study of vaccination and CD4 T cells after COVID-19. Antigens for these TCRs are unknown. Each CDR3 protein is one row after TCRdb ran MiXCR on the PCR reads. Of roughly 12,000 distinct CDR3 sequences listed, about 48% are singletons. The sample consisted of cultured CD4+ T cells from blood, taken after SARS-CoV-2 vaccination. The receptors were sampled from a human donor with COVID-19. The CDR3 runs from the conserved cysteine through the conserved F or W.

v_call | cdr3_aa
TRBV6-2/TRBV6-3 | CASSVPGRGIYEQYF
TRBV7-3 | CASSPGPGNSPLHF
TRBV5-4 | CASSSGGSRNIQYF
TRBV25-1 | CASSESGLTYNEQFF
TRBV10-2 | CASPNGNTEAFF
TRBV6-2/TRBV6-3 | CASSYASGSYGYTF
TRBV6-5 | CASSYLRVNTEAFF
TRBV19 | CASTPYGLHNSPLHF
TRBV20-1 | CSALRAGVGNNSPLHF
TRBV10-3 | CAINESGGTVGAFF
TRBV19 | CASSIQAGTEAFF
TRBV27 | CASKQEQGYNYGYTF
TRBV5-5 | CASSLTGRNYNSPLHF
TRBV6-1 | CASSHRGTGELFF
TRBV6-1 | CAQERGGTDTQYF
TRBV20-1 | CSARVGAGQPQHF
TRBV9 | CASSAVRDGNGYTF
TRBV6-1 | CASSRQGSGQPQHF
TRBV7-8 | CASSGVRGGADEQFF
TRBV20-1 | CSARLGSTAVTGELFF
TRBV19 | CASSMGGTGVGYTF
TRBV20-1 | CSARDGGLVYGYTF
TRBV6-1 | CASSGGLAGLATGELFF
TRBV6-1 | CASIGNRQGAVGGANVLTF
TRBV28 | CASSLSGTSPTGELFF
TRBV7-9 | CASSFSRGVLAGELFF
TRBV30 | CAWSVWDRAGQPQHF
TRBV27 | CASSLTGNSGNTIYF
TRBV6-1 | CASTGTGGNQPQHF